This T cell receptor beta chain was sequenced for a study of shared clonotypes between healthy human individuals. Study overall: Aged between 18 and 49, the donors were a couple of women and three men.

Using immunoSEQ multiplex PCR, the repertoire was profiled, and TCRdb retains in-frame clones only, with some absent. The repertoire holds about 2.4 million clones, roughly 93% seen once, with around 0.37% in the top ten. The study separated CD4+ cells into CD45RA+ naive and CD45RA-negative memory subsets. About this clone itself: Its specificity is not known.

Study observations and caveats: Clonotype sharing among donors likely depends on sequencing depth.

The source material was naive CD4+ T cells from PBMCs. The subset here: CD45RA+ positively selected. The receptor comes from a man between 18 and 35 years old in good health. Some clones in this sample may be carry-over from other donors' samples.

DNA of the CDR3: TGTGCCTGGAGTCGGCAGCTTCGAAACACCATATATTTT. Translation gives CAWSRQLRNTIYF. This chain uses TRBV30 with TRBJ1-3, with D uncertain. V was cut by 2 bases and J by 5 bases, with 10 bases left in between. CDR1 is GTSNPN, CDR2 SVGIG, per germline (reference sequence). This CDR3 spans 13 amino acids.